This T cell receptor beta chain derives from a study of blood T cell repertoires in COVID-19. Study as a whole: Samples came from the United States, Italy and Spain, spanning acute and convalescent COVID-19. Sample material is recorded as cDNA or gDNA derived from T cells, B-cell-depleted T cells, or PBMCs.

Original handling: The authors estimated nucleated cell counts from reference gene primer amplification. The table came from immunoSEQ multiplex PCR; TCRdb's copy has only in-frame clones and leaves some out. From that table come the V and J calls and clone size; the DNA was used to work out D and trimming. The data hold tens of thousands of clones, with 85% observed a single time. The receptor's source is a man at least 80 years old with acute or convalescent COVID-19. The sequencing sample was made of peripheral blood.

CDR3 protein: CASKTSGMNTGELFF. The DNA of the CDR3 is TGTGCCAGCAAAACTAGCGGGATGAACACCGGGGAGCTGTTTTTT. The chain recombines TRBV6-6 with TRBJ2-2; 10 nucleotides agree with TRBD2. This CDR3 region has 15 residues. Looked up from germline, CDR1 is MNHNY and CDR2 is SVGAGI (reference sequence). V shed 7 bases, J shed 1 base, and the junction held 3 bases outside the gene matches.